The clone carrying this TCR beta chain was seen only a few times. The sample is drawn from a study of T cell responses to AZD1222 COVID-19 vaccine. Sequenced by immunoSEQ multiplex PCR; TCRdb stores in-frame clones only, minus some. The sample contains around 90,000 clones, roughly 85% of which appear only once. This receptor was obtained from an adult in good health. This sample comprised peripheral blood, obtained on day 0 of AZD1222 vaccination.

The chain's CDR3 is CASRPRLSYNEQFF. The CDR3 coding sequence is TGTGCCAGCAGACCACGACTTTCCTACAATGAGCAGTTCTTC. The chain has TRBV5-4 and TRBJ2-1; no definite D call. The ends were cut back, 5 bases at V and 1 base at J, with 10 bases in the middle. CDR3 length equals 14 residues. CDR1 and CDR2 from the germline V gene are SGHNT and YYREEE (reference sequence).